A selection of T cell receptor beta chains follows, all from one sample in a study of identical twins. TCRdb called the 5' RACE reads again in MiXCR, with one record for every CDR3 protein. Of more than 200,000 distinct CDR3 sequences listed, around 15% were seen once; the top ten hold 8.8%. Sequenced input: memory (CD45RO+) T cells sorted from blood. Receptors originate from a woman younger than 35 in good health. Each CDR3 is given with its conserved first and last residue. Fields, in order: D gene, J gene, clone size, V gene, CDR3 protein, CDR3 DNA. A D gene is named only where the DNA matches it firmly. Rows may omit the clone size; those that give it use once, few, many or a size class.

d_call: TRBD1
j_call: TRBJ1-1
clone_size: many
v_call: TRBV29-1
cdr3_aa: CSVRGQPNTEAFF
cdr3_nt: TGCAGCGTGCGGGGACAGCCGAACACTGAAGCTTTCTTT

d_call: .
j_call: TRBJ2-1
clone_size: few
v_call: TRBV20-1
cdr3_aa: CSAKTTTARVYNEQFF
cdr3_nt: TGCAGTGCCAAAACAACGACAGCTCGAGTTTACAATGAGCAGTTCTTC

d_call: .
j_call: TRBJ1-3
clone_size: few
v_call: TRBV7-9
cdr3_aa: CASSLVGQSNTIYF
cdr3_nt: TGTGCCAGCAGTTTAGTCGGACAGTCAAACACCATATATTTT

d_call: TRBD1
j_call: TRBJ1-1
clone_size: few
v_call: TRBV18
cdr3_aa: CASAGQANTEAFF
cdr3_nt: TGTGCCAGCGCAGGACAGGCCAACACTGAAGCTTTCTTT

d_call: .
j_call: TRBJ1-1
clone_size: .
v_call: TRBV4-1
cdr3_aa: CASSQDPRGEAFF
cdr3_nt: TGCGCCAGCAGCCAAGACCCCCGGGGTGAAGCTTTCTTT

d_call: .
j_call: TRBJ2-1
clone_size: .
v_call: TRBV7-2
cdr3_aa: CASSLIHVDEQFF
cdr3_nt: TGTGCCAGCAGCTTAATTCACGTGGATGAGCAGTTCTTC

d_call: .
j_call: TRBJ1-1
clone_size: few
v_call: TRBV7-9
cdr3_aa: CASSLVGGDTEAFF
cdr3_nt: TGTGCCAGCAGCTTAGTAGGGGGTGACACTGAAGCTTTCTTT

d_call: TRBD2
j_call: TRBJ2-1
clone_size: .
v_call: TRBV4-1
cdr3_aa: CASSPHWVAGGYNEQFF
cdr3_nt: TGCGCCAGCAGTCCCCACTGGGTAGCGGGAGGCTACAATGAGCAGTTCTTT

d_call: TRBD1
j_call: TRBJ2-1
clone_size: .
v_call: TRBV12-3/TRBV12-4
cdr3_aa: CASRTTGGAYNEQFF
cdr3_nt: TGTGCCAGCAGGACGACAGGGGGCGCCTACAATGAGCAGTTCTTC

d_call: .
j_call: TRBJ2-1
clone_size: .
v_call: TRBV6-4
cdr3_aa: CASSGDRSNNEQFF
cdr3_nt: TGTGCCAGCAGTGGCGACAGGTCCAACAATGAGCAGTTCTTC

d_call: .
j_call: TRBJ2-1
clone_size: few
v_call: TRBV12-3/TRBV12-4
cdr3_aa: CASTYRADEQFF
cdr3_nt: TGTGCCAGCACCTACAGGGCGGATGAGCAGTTCTTC

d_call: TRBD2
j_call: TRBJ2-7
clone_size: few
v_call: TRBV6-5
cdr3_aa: CASSYGGGVLEQYF
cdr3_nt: TGTGCCAGCAGTTACGGCGGGGGGGTCCTCGAACAGTACTTC

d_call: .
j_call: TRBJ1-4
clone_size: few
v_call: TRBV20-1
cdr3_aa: CSASEGPRGEKLFF
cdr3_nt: TGCAGTGCTTCAGAAGGCCCTAGGGGGGAAAAACTGTTTTTT

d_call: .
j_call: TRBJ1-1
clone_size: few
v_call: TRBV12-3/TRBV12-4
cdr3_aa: CASSFGVMAFF
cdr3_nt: TGTGCCAGCAGTTTCGGCGTGATGGCTTTCTTT

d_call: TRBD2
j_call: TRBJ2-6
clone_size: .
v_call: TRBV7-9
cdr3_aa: CASSPTSGRGGANVLTF
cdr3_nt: TGTGCCAGCAGCCCAACTAGCGGGAGGGGTGGGGCCAACGTCCTGACTTTC

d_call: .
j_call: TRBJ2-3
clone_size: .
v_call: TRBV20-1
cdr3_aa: CSARDGTDTQYF
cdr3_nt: TGCAGTGCTAGAGATGGGACAGATACGCAGTATTTT

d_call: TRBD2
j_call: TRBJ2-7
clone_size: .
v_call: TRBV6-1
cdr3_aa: CASRFGLAGVHEQYF
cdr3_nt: TGTGCCAGCCGATTTGGACTAGCGGGAGTCCACGAGCAGTACTTC

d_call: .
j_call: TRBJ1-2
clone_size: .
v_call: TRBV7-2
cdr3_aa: CASSPGGQALYGYTF
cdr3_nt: TGTGCCAGCAGCCCCGGGGGGCAGGCCCTATATGGCTACACCTTC

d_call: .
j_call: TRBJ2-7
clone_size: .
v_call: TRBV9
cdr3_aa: CASSVAATREQYF
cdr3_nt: TGTGCCAGCAGCGTAGCTGCGACGAGAGAGCAGTACTTC

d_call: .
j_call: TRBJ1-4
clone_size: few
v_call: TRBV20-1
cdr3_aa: CSATDVGEKLFF
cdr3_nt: TGCAGTGCTACAGATGTTGGTGAAAAACTGTTTTTT

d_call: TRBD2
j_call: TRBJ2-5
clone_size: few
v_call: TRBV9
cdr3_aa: CASSVGVLAGGFQETQYF
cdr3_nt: TGTGCCAGCAGCGTAGGAGTACTAGCGGGGGGGTTCCAAGAGACCCAGTACTTC

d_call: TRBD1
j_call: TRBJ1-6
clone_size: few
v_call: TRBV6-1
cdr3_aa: CASSEGTGDNSPLHF
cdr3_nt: TGTGCCAGCAGTGAGGGGACAGGCGATAATTCACCCCTCCACTTT

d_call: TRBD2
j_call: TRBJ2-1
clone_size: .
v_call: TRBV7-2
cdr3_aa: CASGTRRLNEQFF
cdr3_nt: TGTGCCAGCGGGACTAGGCGGCTCAATGAGCAGTTCTTC

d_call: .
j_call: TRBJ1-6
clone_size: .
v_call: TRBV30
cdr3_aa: CAWSEGGASPLHF
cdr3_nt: TGTGCCTGGAGTGAGGGGGGGGCTTCACCCCTCCACTTT

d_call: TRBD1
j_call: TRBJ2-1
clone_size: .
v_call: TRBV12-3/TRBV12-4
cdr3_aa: CASSTGQGRQFF
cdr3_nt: TGTGCCAGCAGTACCGGACAGGGCCGGCAGTTCTTC

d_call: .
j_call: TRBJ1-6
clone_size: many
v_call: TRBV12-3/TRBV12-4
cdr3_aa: CASSFGTGSDSPLHF
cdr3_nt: TGTGCCAGCAGTTTCGGTACAGGGTCCGATTCACCCCTCCACTTT

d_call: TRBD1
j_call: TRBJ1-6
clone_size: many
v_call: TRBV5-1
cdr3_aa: CASSGQGDSPLHF
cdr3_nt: TGCGCCAGCTCGGGACAGGGTGATTCACCCCTCCACTTT

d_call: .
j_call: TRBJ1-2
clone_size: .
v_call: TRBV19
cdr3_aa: CASTEGHNRGYTF
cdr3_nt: TGTGCCAGTACCGAGGGGCATAACCGTGGCTACACCTTC

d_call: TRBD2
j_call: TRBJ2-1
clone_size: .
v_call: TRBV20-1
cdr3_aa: CSARRASGGAGNEQFF
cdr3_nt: TGCAGTGCTAGAAGGGCTAGCGGGGGGGCTGGCAATGAGCAGTTCTTC

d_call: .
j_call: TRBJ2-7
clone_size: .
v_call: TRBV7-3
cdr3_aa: CASSLTPAPGYEQYF
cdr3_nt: TGTGCCAGCAGCTTAACTCCGGCGCCGGGCTACGAGCAGTACTTC

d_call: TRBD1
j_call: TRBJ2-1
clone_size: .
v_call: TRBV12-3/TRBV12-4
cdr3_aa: CASSGQGAHRRYNEQFF
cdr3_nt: TGTGCCAGCAGCGGTCAGGGGGCTCATCGCCGCTACAATGAGCAGTTCTTC

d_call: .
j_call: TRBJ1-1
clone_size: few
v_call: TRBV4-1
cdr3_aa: CASSQQGQLSTEAFF
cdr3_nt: TGCGCCAGCAGCCAGCAGGGTCAACTTAGTACTGAAGCTTTCTTT

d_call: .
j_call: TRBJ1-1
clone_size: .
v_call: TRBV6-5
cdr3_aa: CASSYRDGLEAFF
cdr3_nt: TGTGCCAGCAGTTACCGGGACGGACTTGAAGCTTTCTTT

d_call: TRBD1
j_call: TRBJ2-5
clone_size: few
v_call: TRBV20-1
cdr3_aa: CSAKDRGQSETQYF
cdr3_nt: TGCAGTGCCAAAGACAGGGGGCAAAGTGAGACCCAGTACTTC

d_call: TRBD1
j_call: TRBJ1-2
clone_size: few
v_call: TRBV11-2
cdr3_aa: CASTPGQGNYGYTF
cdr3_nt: TGTGCCAGCACACCGGGACAGGGGAACTATGGCTACACCTTC

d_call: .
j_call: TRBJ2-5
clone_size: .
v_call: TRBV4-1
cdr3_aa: CASSHPSLGVETQYF
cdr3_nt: TGCGCCAGCAGCCACCCGTCACTAGGGGTGGAGACCCAGTACTTC

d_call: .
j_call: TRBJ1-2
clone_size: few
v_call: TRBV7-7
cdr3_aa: CASSPFLADYGYTF
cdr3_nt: TGTGCTAGCAGCCCGTTTCTCGCTGACTATGGCTACACCTTC

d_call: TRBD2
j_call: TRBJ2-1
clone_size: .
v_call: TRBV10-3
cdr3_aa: CAISDFLGLAGDEQFF
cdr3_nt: TGTGCCATCAGTGATTTTTTAGGACTAGCGGGAGATGAGCAGTTCTTC

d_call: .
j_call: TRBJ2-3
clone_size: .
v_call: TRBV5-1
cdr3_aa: CASSFRGPTDTQYF
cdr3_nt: TGCGCCAGCAGCTTCAGGGGCCCAACAGATACGCAGTATTTT